Listed below are T cell receptor beta chains from one sample, sequenced in a study of circulating and synovial CD4+ cells in juvenile arthritis. Measured with immunoSEQ multiplex PCR; TCRdb has only the in-frame clones, and not every one. Counted here are tens of thousands of clones, around 96% occurring once; the ten biggest clones make up 0.55% to 0.85%. Sequencing was carried out using CD4+ T cells from blood. Every receptor here comes from a human donor with juvenile idiopathic arthritis. Both conserved end residues are part of each CDR3. The order of the fields is J gene, clone size, D gene, V gene, CDR3 DNA, CDR3 protein. D genes are given only for firm matches. Size tells how often a clone was seen (once, few, many) or the class of an expanded clone, and some rows leave it out.

TRBJ1-1	.	.	TRBV9	TGTGCCAGCAGCGTAGTCGGGAAGAACACTGAAGCTTTCTTT	CASSVVGKNTEAFF
TRBJ1-1	.	.	TRBV4-3	TGCGCCAGCAGCCAAGAAGGGGGACCCGCGAACACTGAAGCTTTCTTT	CASSQEGGPANTEAFF
TRBJ2-2	.	.	TRBV5-1	TGCGCCAGCAGCTTGGTTGCGCCGAACACCGGGGAGCTGTTTTTT	CASSLVAPNTGELFF
TRBJ1-6	.	.	TRBV25-1	TGTGCCAGCAGTCGGGGGAATTCACCCCTCCACTTT	CASSRGNSPLHF
TRBJ1-6	.	TRBD1	TRBV7-2	TGTGCCAGCACCCCAGGGGACAGGGATAATTCACCCCTCCACTTT	CASTPGDRDNSPLHF
TRBJ2-1	once	TRBD2	TRBV12-5	TGTGCTAGTGGTCCCCCCGCGGTAGCGGGGGGGGGTAGCTCCTACAATGAGCAGTTCTTC	CASGPPAVAGGGSSYNEQFF
TRBJ1-2	.	TRBD1	TRBV11-2	TGTGCAAGCAGCTTAGAGTTGTGGGACAGGGTTGGTGGCTACACCTTC	CASSLELWDRVGGYTF
TRBJ1-3	.	.	TRBV12-5	TGTGCTAGTGGTTTGGGTAGAAGCGGAAACACCATATATTTT	CASGLGRSGNTIYF
TRBJ2-7	.	.	TRBV6-5	TGTGCCAGCAGCCAGAGAGGGGAGGCGTACGAGCAGTACTTC	CASSQRGEAYEQYF
TRBJ1-6	few	TRBD1	TRBV28	TGTGCCAGCAGGATTGACAGGGCAAATTCACCCCTCCACTTT	CASRIDRANSPLHF
TRBJ1-3	few	.	TRBV4-3	TGCGCCAGCAGCCAAGATTCTTTCTCTGGAAACACCATATATTTT	CASSQDSFSGNTIYF
TRBJ2-5	few	TRBD2	TRBV6-5	TGTGCCAGCAGTTACTCCGGGACTACACAAGAGACCCAGTACTTC	CASSYSGTTQETQYF
TRBJ2-1	.	TRBD2	TRBV6-1	TGTGCCAGCAGTGTTAGAACGGGACTAGCCTACAATGAGCAGTTCTTC	CASSVRTGLAYNEQFF
TRBJ2-5	.	.	TRBV7-3	TGTGCCAGCAGCTGGGGGACGACAGGGACCCAGTACTTC	CASSWGTTGTQYF
TRBJ2-5	.	.	TRBV25-1	TGTGCCAGCAGTGCCGGGGGGCTCCAAGAGACCCAGTACTTC	CASSAGGLQETQYF
TRBJ2-5	.	TRBD2	TRBV5-1	TGCGCCAGCAGCGCTTTAGCGGGGGGGCAAGAGACCCAGTACTTC	CASSALAGGQETQYF
TRBJ2-3	.	.	TRBV7-9	TGTGCCAGCAGCCCCCCTCCAGATACGCAGTATTTT	CASSPPPDTQYF
TRBJ2-2	.	TRBD2	TRBV7-9	TGTGCCAGCAGCCCTCAGACTAGCGGGGTAGGCACCGGGGAGCTGTTTTTT	CASSPQTSGVGTGELFF
TRBJ1-5	.	TRBD1	TRBV5-1	TGCGCCAGCAGCCGGAAACCGGACAGGTTTCTTGGCAATCAGCCCCAGCATTTT	CASSRKPDRFLGNQPQHF
TRBJ1-2	once	TRBD1	TRBV5-1	TGCGCCAGCAGCTTGGCACAGGGGGACTATGGCTACACCTTC	CASSLAQGDYGYTF
TRBJ2-1	.	.	TRBV19	TGTGCCAGTAGTATCGAGGCGGGGAGCTCCTACAATGAGCAGTTCTTC	CASSIEAGSSYNEQFF
TRBJ1-2	.	.	TRBV7-9	TGTGCCAGCAGCCGACAGGAGGATAACTATGGCTACACCTTC	CASSRQEDNYGYTF
TRBJ1-5	.	.	TRBV7-2	TGTGCCAGCAGCTTAGGTTCCGACAGGAGCAATCAGCCCCAGCATTTT	CASSLGSDRSNQPQHF
TRBJ1-5	.	TRBD1	TRBV2	TGTGCCAGCAGTTCACAGGGGGCGCGGCAGCCCCAGCATTTT	CASSSQGARQPQHF
TRBJ2-5	.	.	TRBV7-9	TGTGCCAGCAGCTTCAGACTCCCCGAAGAGACCCAGTACTTC	CASSFRLPEETQYF
TRBJ2-7	.	TRBD1	TRBV9	TGTGCCAGCAGCGCCAGTCGACAGGGGACCCACGAGCAGTACTTC	CASSASRQGTHEQYF
TRBJ2-1	.	.	TRBV19	TGTGCCAGTAAGATCAGGGGGGATGGCTCCTACAATGAGCAGTTCTTC	CASKIRGDGSYNEQFF
TRBJ1-5	.	TRBD1	TRBV5-8	TGTGCCAGCAGCCCAACAGGGGGTCGGGATCAGCCCCAGCATTTT	CASSPTGGRDQPQHF
TRBJ1-1	few	.	TRBV2	TGTGCCAGCAGGGTACAGGGAGTGAACACTGAAGCTTTCTTT	CASRVQGVNTEAFF
TRBJ1-2	.	TRBD1	TRBV11-3	TGTGCCAGCAGCCACGACAGGGGCAAACTTCTCTATGGCTACACCTTC	CASSHDRGKLLYGYTF
TRBJ1-2	.	.	TRBV6-6	TGTGCCAGCAGTTACTTCGGAGACTATGGCTACACCTTC	CASSYFGDYGYTF
TRBJ2-3	.	TRBD1	TRBV11-3	TGTGCCAGCCAACCGGGACAGGGGGTGTCCGGGGGCGCACCAGATACGCAGTATTTT	CASQPGQGVSGGAPDTQYF
TRBJ1-3	.	.	TRBV6-5	TGTGCCAGCAGCCAACAGGGAGGAAACACCATATATTTT	CASSQQGGNTIYF
TRBJ1-4	.	.	TRBV30	TGTGCCCACCGGACAGCGGATAAACTGTTTTTT	CAHRTADKLFF
TRBJ1-1	.	TRBD1	TRBV7-9	TGTGCCAGCACGAGACAGGGTCTGAACACTGAAGCTTTCTTT	CASTRQGLNTEAFF
TRBJ1-1	.	.	TRBV11-1	TGTGCCAGCAGCTTACAAAGACTTAACACTGAAGCTTTCTTT	CASSLQRLNTEAFF
TRBJ2-5	.	.	TRBV7-6	TGTGCCAGCAGCCAAGGGAGCCAAGAGACCCAGTACTTC	CASSQGSQETQYF
TRBJ1-4	.	TRBD1	TRBV15	TGTGCCACCAGCGGCCAAACAGGGGGCGCAAGGGGGGAAAAACTGTTTTTT	CATSGQTGGARGEKLFF
TRBJ1-1	.	TRBD1	TRBV4-3	TGCGCCAGCAGCCAGGCTGACAGGGACCACACTGAAGCTTTCTTT	CASSQADRDHTEAFF
TRBJ2-3	.	TRBD2	TRBV5-1	TGCGCCAGCAGGGCTCGGGCTAGCGGGGGGGCAACAGATACGCAGTATTTT	CASRARASGGATDTQYF
TRBJ1-3	.	.	TRBV7-2	TGTGCCAGCAGCTTAGCGCGGGGGGCTGGAAACACCATATATTTT	CASSLARGAGNTIYF
TRBJ2-1	.	.	TRBV5-5	TGTGCCAGCAGCTTGGCCACCCAGATTGGTGAGCAGTTCTTC	CASSLATQIGEQFF
TRBJ2-7	once	TRBD1	TRBV7-3	TGTGCCAGCAGCTTAGGGGACAGGGGCTACGAGCAGTACTTC	CASSLGDRGYEQYF
TRBJ2-7	.	.	TRBV9	TGTGCCAGCAGCGGAGGCATCGGGTACGAGCAGTACTTC	CASSGGIGYEQYF
TRBJ2-5	.	TRBD2	TRBV7-6	TGTGCCAGCAGTAGCGATCTAGCGGGGGGTATGGCCCAGTACTTC	CASSSDLAGGMAQYF
TRBJ2-2	.	.	TRBV2	TGTGCCAGCAGTCTACGCAGGGAAGCCGGGGAGCTGTTTTTT	CASSLRREAGELFF
TRBJ2-5	.	.	TRBV20-1	TGCAGTGCTAGGAGAGAGACCCAGTACTTC	CSARRETQYF
TRBJ1-2	.	TRBD1	TRBV7-2	TGTGCCAGCAGCCCCCGGGACAGGGTAGATGGCTACACCTTC	CASSPRDRVDGYTF
TRBJ1-5	.	.	TRBV19	TGTGCCAGTAGGAGTTGGGGCCGGTTTAATCAGCCCCAGCATTTT	CASRSWGRFNQPQHF
TRBJ1-5	.	.	TRBV5-4	TGTGCCAGCAGCTTGGCAGGGAATAGCAATCAGCCCCAGCATTTT	CASSLAGNSNQPQHF
TRBJ2-3	.	TRBD2	TRBV4-1	TGCGCCAGCAGCCAAGACGGCGGGAGGGGCGGCACAGATACGCAGTATTTT	CASSQDGGRGGTDTQYF
TRBJ1-5	.	.	TRBV12-5	TGTGCTAGTGCCCTATCCTCGGGTAGGGGGAATCAGCCCCAGCATTTT	CASALSSGRGNQPQHF
TRBJ1-5	.	.	TRBV5-5	TGTGCCAGCAGCTTGGCGATAGTATCCCCCAATCAGCCCCAGCATTTT	CASSLAIVSPNQPQHF